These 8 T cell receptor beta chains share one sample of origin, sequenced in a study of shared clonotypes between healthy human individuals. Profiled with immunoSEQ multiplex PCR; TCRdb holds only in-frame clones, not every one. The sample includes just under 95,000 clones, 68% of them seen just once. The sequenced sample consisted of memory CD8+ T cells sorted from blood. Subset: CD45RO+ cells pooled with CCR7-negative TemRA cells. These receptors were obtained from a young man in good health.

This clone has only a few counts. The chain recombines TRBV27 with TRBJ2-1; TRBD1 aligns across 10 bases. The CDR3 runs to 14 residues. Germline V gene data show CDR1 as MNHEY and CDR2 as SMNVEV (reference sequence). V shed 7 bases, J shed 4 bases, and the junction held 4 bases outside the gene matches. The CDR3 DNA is TGTGCCAGCACTGGGGACAGGGGTTACAATGAGCAGTTCTTC. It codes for CASTGDRGYNEQFF.

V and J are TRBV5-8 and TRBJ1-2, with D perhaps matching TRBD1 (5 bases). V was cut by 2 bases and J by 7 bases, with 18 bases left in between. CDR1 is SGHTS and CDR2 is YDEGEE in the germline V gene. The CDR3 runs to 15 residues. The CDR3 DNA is TGTGCCAGCAGCTTCCCCGCGGGACTGGCTCGTGGCTACACCTTC. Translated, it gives CASSFPAGLARGYTF.

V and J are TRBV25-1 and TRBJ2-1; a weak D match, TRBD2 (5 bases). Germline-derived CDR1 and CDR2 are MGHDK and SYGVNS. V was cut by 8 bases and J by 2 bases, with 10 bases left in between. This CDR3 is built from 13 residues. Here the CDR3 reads CASRGNTYNEQFF. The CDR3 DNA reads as TGTGCCAGCCGGGGTAACACCTACAATGAGCAGTTCTTC.

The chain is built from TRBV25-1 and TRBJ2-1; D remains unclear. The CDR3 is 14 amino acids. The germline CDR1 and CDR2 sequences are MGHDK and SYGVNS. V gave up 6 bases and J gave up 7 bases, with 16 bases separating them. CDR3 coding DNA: TGTGCCAGCAGCGCTAGTTTAGGAGAGAATGAGCAGTTCTTC. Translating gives CASSASLGENEQFF.

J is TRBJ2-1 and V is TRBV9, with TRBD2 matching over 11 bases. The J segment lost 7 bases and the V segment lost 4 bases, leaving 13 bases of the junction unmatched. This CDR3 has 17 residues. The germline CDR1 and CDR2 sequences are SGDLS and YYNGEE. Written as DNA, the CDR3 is TGTGCCAGCAGCTCGGTACTAGCGGGAGAGTTGGGGAATGAGCAGTTCTTC. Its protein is CASSSVLAGELGNEQFF.

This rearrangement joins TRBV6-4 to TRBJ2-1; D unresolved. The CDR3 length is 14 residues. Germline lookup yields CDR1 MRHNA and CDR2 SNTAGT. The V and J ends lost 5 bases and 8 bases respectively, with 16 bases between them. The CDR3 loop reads CASSNEEESDEQFF. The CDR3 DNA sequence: TGTGCCAGCAGTAACGAAGAGGAAAGCGATGAGCAGTTCTTC.

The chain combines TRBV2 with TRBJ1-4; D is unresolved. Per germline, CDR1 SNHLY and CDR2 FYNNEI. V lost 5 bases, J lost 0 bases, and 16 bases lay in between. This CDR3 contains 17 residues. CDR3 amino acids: CASSILATGATNEKLFF. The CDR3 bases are TGTGCCAGCAGTATACTAGCGACGGGAGCAACTAATGAAAAACTGTTTTTT.

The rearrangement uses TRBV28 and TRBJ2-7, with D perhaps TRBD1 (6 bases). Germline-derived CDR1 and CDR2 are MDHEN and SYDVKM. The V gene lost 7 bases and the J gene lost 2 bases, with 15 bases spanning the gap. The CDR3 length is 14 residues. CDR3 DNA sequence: TGTGCCAGCATCGATGACAGGATCCCCTACGAGCAGTACTTC. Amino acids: CASIDDRIPYEQYF.